This TCR beta chain was found in a study of blood T cell repertoires in COVID-19 (TCRdb year 2020). A note on the overall study: Samples from collaborators originated in the United States, Italy and Spain and spanned both the acute and convalescent phases of COVID-19. The material from the prospective study consisted of cDNA or gDNA derived from T cells, B-cell-depleted T cells, or PBMCs. Where HLA class I and class II types were available, the types were taken from metadata supplied by the sample provider, not from assay-based typing. Samples were obtained from the ongoing ImmuneRACE study (first 160 participants) and from over 1,000 subjects provided by 6 global collaborators. The dataset comprised deeply sampled blood TCRbeta repertoires from subjects exposed to, actively infected with, or recovered from COVID-19. A de-identified subject ID, COVID-19 status, age in years and sex were almost always included in the sample metadata. A freely available public database, intended as a resource for researchers studying the immune response to SARS-CoV-2, is where the repertoires were released.

As concerns this clone: Its antigen remains unidentified. The sample holds no much larger clone one base away, and base qualities are not on file.

General findings and caveats noted by the study authors: The quantity of clinical and demographic metadata differed by source and by participant and was supplied without curation.

Enrolling through a virtual design, the prospective study's participants ranged in age from roughly 18 to 90 years and lived across 24 United States geographic areas. In the prospective study, cohorts were assigned on the basis of participant-reported clinical history obtained from a screening survey and a study questionnaire. In the prospective study, mobile phlebotomists collected whole blood, serum and a nasopharyngeal or oropharyngeal swab from each participant. Participants in the prospective study had the option to provide additional blood draws and questionnaires over a roughly two-month period. Blood samples from the prospective study were shipped frozen or at room temperature prior to DNA extraction. Counted from cysteine to phenylalanine, this CDR3 has 15 amino acids. The retained sequence is limited to the CDR3, 45 bases, with the frame set at the first base. CDR1 and CDR2 (SGHKS, YYEKEE) derive from the germline V gene (reference sequence). At the junction V is shortened by 4 bases and J by 0 bases, with 13 bases in between.

The immunoSEQ Assay, a bias-controlled multiplex PCR, was used to amplify TCRbeta CDR3 regions from genomic DNA. In the original analysis: The number of nucleated cells in each sample was estimated from the amplification of reference gene primers within the assay. Sequence reads were collapsed and filtered to measure the absolute abundance of every unique TCRbeta CDR3 rearrangement. For each sample, productive Simpson clonality was calculated as the square root of Simpson's diversity index over productive rearrangements. This immuneACCESS table, as held by TCRdb, lists in-frame sequences with V and J called but not all clones. Of the missing ones, under half trace to an unresolved V gene in checked studies; the others have no known cause. V, J and clone size are those of that table, while D and trimming were read from the DNA. The sample has 200,000 to 250,000 clones on record, approximately 86% of them singletons. The leading ten clones occupy approximately 10% of the sample.

The sequencing sample was made of PBMCs or T cells enriched from blood (not recorded which). The chain was built from TRBV5-5 and TRBJ1-1, and possibly TRBD1, on 6 matching bases. The receptor was isolated from a man between 18 and 35 years old with acute COVID-19. For the CDR3, the sequence is CASSQETGMNTEAFF. In nucleotides, the sequence is TGTGCCAGCAGCCAGGAGACAGGCATGAACACTGAAGCTTTCTTT. The full variable domain, completed from the reference TRBV5-5 and TRBJ1-1 proteins outside the CDR3, reads DAGVTQSPTHLIKTRGQQVTLRCSPISGHKSVSWYQQVLGQGPQFIFQYYEKEERGRGNFPDRFSARQFPNYSSELNVNALLLGDSALYLCASSQETGMNTEAFFGQGTRLTVV.